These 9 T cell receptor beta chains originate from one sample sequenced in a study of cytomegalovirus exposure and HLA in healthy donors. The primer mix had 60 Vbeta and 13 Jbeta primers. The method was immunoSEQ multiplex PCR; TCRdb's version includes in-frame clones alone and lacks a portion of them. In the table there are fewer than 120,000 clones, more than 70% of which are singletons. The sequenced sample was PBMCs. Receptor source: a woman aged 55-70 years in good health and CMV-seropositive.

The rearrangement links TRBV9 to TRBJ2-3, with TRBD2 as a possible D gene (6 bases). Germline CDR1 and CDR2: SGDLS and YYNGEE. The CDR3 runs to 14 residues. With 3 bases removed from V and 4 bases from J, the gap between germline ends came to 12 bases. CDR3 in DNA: TGTGCCAGCAGCGGTTTTGGGGAGGCAGATACGCAGTATTTT. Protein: CASSGFGEADTQYF.

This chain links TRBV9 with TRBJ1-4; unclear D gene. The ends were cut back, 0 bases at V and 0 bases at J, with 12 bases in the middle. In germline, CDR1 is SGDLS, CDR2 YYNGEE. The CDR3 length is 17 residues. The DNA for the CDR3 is TGTGCCAGCAGCGTAGATCTGCGACTGACAACTAATGAAAAACTGTTTTTT. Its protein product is CASSVDLRLTTNEKLFF.

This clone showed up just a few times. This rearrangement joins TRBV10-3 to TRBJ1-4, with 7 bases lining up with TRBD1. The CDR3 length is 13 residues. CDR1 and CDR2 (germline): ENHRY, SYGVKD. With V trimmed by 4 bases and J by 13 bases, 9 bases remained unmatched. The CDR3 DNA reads TGTGCCATCAGTGGCGACAGGGACTCAACACTGTTTTTT. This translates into CAISGDRDSTLFF.

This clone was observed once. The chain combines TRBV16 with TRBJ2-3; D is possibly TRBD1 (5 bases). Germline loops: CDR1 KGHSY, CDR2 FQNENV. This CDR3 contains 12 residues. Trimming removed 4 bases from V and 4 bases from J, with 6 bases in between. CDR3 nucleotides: TGTGCCAGCAGCCGACAGCCAGATACGCAGTATTTT. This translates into CASSRQPDTQYF.

The CDR3 loop reads CASRPVSSYEQYF. CDR3 nucleotide sequence: TGTGCCAGCAGGCCGGTGAGCTCCTACGAGCAGTACTTC. The chain carries TRBV7-9 and TRBJ2-5, with D unclear. The J call may be mistaken, given a closer DNA end match to TRBJ2-7. The germline V gene has CDR1 SEHNR and CDR2 FQNEAQ (reference sequence). There are 13 residues in the CDR3.

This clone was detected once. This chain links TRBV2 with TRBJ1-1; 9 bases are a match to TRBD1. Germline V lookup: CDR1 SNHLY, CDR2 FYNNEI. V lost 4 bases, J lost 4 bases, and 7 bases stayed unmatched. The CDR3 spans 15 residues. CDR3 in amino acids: CASSAPTGGVTEAFF. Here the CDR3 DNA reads TGTGCCAGCAGTGCACCGACAGGGGGTGTCACTGAAGCTTTCTTT.

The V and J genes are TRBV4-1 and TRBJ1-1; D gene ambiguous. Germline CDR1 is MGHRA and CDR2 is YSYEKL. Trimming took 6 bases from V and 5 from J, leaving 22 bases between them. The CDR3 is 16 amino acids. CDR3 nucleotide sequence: TGCGCCAGCAGTCTCTCAGGAGGCAGTCTGAGGACTGAAGCTTTCTTT. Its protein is CASSLSGGSLRTEAFF.

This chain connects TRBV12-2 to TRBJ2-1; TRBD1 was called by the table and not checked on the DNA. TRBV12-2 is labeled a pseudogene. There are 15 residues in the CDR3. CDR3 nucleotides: TGTGCAAGTCGCTACAACCTCGTGGTCCACAATGAGCAGTTCTTC. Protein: CASRYNLVVHNEQFF.

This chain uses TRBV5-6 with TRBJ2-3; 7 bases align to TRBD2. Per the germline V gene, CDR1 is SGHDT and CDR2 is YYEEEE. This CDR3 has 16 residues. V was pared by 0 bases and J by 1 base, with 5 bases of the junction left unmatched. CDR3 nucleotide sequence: TGTGCCAGCAGCTTGGCCCGGGGAGGGGGCACAGATACGCAGTATTTT. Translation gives CASSLARGGGTDTQYF. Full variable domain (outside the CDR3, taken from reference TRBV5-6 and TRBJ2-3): DAGVTQSPTHLIKTRGQQVTLRCSPKSGHDTVSWYQQALGQGPQFIFQYYEEEERQRGNFPDRFSGHQFPNYSSELNVNALLLGDSALYLCASSLARGGGTDTQYFGPGTRLTVL.